A selection of T cell receptor beta chains follows, all from one sample in a study of a mutant IDH1 vaccine in newly diagnosed glioma. Clones were read by immunoSEQ multiplex PCR, and TCRdb kept only the in-frame ones, dropping some. The table has 70,000 to 90,000 clones, roughly nine tenths seen once. These receptors' antigens are unknown. Sequenced here: PBMCs, sampled from a glioma patient whose treatment included an IDH1 peptide vaccine. These receptor sequences come from a woman in her fifties or sixties with glioma. Both conserved end residues are part of each CDR3. Fields, in order: J gene, CDR3 length, clone size, D gene, V gene, CDR3 DNA, CDR3 protein. A D gene is named only where the DNA matches it firmly. Part of the rows lack a size; the others show once, few, many or a class for expanded clones.

TRBJ1-4 | 15 | NA | NA | TRBV10-3 | TGTGCCATCAGTGAGTCAAAGAGAACTAATGAAAAACTGTTTTTT | CAISESKRTNEKLFF
TRBJ1-3 | 16 | once | NA | TRBV7-9 | TGTGCCAGCAGCCCGGGGGGGGCCCTCTCTGGAAACACCATATATTTT | CASSPGGALSGNTIYF
TRBJ1-4 | 15 | few | TRBD1 | TRBV5-8 | TGTGCCAGCAGCTGGGGACAGTCCCCTCCTGAAAAACTGTTTTTT | CASSWGQSPPEKLFF
TRBJ2-1 | 12 | NA | TRBD2 | TRBV7-3 | TGTGCCAGCAGCTCCGGGGGGAATGAGCAGTTCTTC | CASSSGGNEQFF
TRBJ2-1 | 11 | NA | NA | TRBV5-1 | TGCGCCAGCAGCTCCAACAATGAGCAGTTCTTC | CASSSNNEQFF
TRBJ2-7 | 13 | NA | NA | TRBV28 | TGTGCCAGCAGTTTACCCCAAACTTACGAGCAGTACTTC | CASSLPQTYEQYF
TRBJ2-4 | 14 | NA | NA | TRBV5-6 | TGTGCCAGCAGCTTCAGAGCGGGCAAAAACATTCAGTACTTC | CASSFRAGKNIQYF
TRBJ2-5 | 15 | NA | TRBD1 | TRBV7-2 | TGTGCCAGCAGCTTAGCGGGACAGGGGGGAGAGACCCAGTACTTC | CASSLAGQGGETQYF
TRBJ2-7 | 17 | once | NA | TRBV11-2 | TGTGCCAGCAGCTTCCATAGTTCACGCGGATCTGGCTACGAGCAGTACTTC | CASSFHSSRGSGYEQYF
TRBJ2-4 | 14 | NA | TRBD1 | TRBV28 | TGTGCCAGCAGCCTCCGGACAGGGTGGAACATTCAGTACTTC | CASSLRTGWNIQYF
TRBJ2-1 | 15 | once | TRBD2 | TRBV11-2 | TGTGCCAGCAGCTTAGATCGGGAGGTTTACAATGAGCAGTTCTTC | CASSLDREVYNEQFF
TRBJ2-3 | 15 | NA | NA | TRBV7-9 | TGTGCCAGCAGCTTAGGAGACGGGGGCACAGATACGCAGTATTTT | CASSLGDGGTDTQYF
TRBJ1-5 | 19 | NA | TRBD1 | TRBV28 | TGTGCCAGCCACCTATACAGAGCCGGGGACAGGGGATCCAATCAGCCCCAGCATTTT | CASHLYRAGDRGSNQPQHF
TRBJ1-2 | 17 | few | NA | TRBV21-1 | TGTGCCAGCAGCAAAGGGGGGGGACAGGGCCATGACTATGGCTACACCTTC | CASSKGGGQGHDYGYTF
TRBJ2-7 | 14 | NA | TRBD1 | TRBV5-1 | TGCGCCAGCACCACCCAACAGGGGTACCACGAGCAGTACTTC | CASTTQQGYHEQYF
TRBJ1-1 | 13 | NA | NA | TRBV5-4 | TGTGCCAGCAGCTTGGACAGGAACACTGAAGCTTTCTTT | CASSLDRNTEAFF
TRBJ1-2 | 15 | once | TRBD1 | TRBV19 | TGTGCCAGTAGTACTGGACAGGGGGCGGGCTATGGCTACACCTTC | CASSTGQGAGYGYTF
TRBJ2-5 | 15 | NA | TRBD2 | TRBV10-1 | TGCGCCAGCAGTGAGGCGACTAGCGGGATCGAGACCCAGTACTTC | CASSEATSGIETQYF
TRBJ1-3 | 16 | NA | NA | TRBV18 | TGTGCCAGCTCACCAACCGCCGTAAGCTCTGGAAACACCATATATTTT | CASSPTAVSSGNTIYF
TRBJ2-5 | 14 | NA | NA | TRBV18 | TGTGCCAGCCGCGACGGAACCCGGCAGGAGACCCAGTACTTC | CASRDGTRQETQYF
TRBJ1-5 | 14 | NA | NA | TRBV15 | TGTGCCACCAGCAGAGAAGGTGCCCTTCAGCCCCAGCATTTT | CATSREGALQPQHF
TRBJ2-7 | 14 | NA | NA | TRBV6-1 | TGTGCCAGCAGTCAATCGTACCCACCCTACGAGCAGTACTTC | CASSQSYPPYEQYF
TRBJ2-1 | 11 | few | NA | TRBV13 | TGTGCCAGCAGCTTCTACAATGAGCAGTTCTTC | CASSFYNEQFF